The 19 T cell receptor beta chains below come from one sample, sequenced in a study of T cells in Graves' hyperthyroidism and ophthalmopathy. The source material, RNA transcripts, was used to amplify TCR beta CDR3 regions. In the first-round RT-PCR of the TCR CDR3, the HTBI primer set was used. Using its own MiXCR run on the multiplex PCR reads, TCRdb lists one record per CDR3 protein. This repertoire shows roughly 300,000 distinct CDR3 sequences, over 20% found once; its top ten account for roughly 52%. Sequences were obtained from blood. The source is a woman aged 45-65 years with Graves' hyperthyroidism.

This chain joins TRBV2 and TRBJ2-7, with TRBD1 identical over 11 bases. Germline trimming cut 5 bases from V and 5 bases from J; bases unmatched to any gene: 5. CDR3 length equals 14 residues. The germline V gene has CDR1 SNHLY and CDR2 FYNNEI. CDR3 in DNA: TGTGCCAGCAGTCGGACAGGGGGCGGGAACGAGCAGTACTTC. It codes for CASSRTGGGNEQYF.

This clonotype was seen repeatedly, ten times or more. The rearrangement links TRBV5-6 to TRBJ2-7; tentatively, D is TRBD1 (6 bases). Germline CDR1 is SGHDT and CDR2 is YYEEEE. The germline V and J ends were trimmed by 5 bases and 6 bases, with 12 bases remaining between them. The CDR3 has 12 residues. The CDR3 loop is CASRFTGREQYF. The CDR3 DNA follows: TGTGCCAGCAGGTTCACAGGGCGCGAGCAGTACTTC.

This clonotype was seen a few times. This may come from a read error, since a much larger clone is one base off. The rearrangement links TRBV28 to TRBJ2-1; D is perhaps TRBD2 (6 bases). CDR1 is MDHEN and CDR2 is SYDVKM in the germline V gene. This CDR3 comprises 14 residues. The CDR3 is CASSPRAGYNEQLF. The CDR3 DNA is TGTGCCAGCAGTCCTAGGGCGGGGTACAATGAGCAGCTCTTC. The complete variable domain, with remaining parts taken from reference TRBV28 and TRBJ2-1, reads DVKVTQSSRYLVKRTGEKVFLECVQDMDHENMFWYRQDPGLGLRLIYFSYDVKMKEKGDIPEGYSVSREKKERFSLILESASTNQTSMYLCASSPRAGYNEQLFGPGTRLTVL.

The chain is built from TRBV27 and TRBJ1-1, with D unresolved. The CDR3 totals 13 residues. Deletions cut 5 bases from V and 4 bases from J, with 11 bases between. Germline V gene data show CDR1 as MNHEY and CDR2 as SMNVEV (reference sequence). The CDR3 protein is CASSIAAGTEAFF. The CDR3 DNA follows: TGTGCCAGCAGTATTGCTGCGGGCACTGAAGCTTTCTTT.

The chain has TRBV27 and TRBJ2-7; D is uncertain. This CDR3 has 15 residues. The V gene's germline CDR1 is MNHEY and CDR2 SMNVEV (reference sequence). Trimming shortened V by 1 base and J by 5 bases, and 15 bases separated the two germline ends. This CDR3 reads CASSLYKTGPNEQYF. The CDR3 DNA is TGTGCCAGCAGTTTATACAAAACCGGACCTAACGAGCAGTACTTC.

This clonotype was counted a few times. The chain recombines TRBV6-1 with TRBJ1-5; D is unclear. Germline CDR1 reads MNHNS; CDR2 reads SASEGT. Trimming took 4 bases from V and 4 from J, leaving 2 bases between them. This CDR3 has 11 residues. The CDR3 is CASSVNQPQHF. CDR3 in DNA: TGTGCCAGCAGTGTTAATCAGCCCCAGCATTTT.

The V call is TRBV14, the J call TRBJ2-1; D not resolved. There are 12 residues in the CDR3. CDR1 and CDR2 from the germline V gene are SGHDN and FVKESK. V was trimmed by 2 bases and J by 8 bases, leaving 7 bases between them. The DNA of the CDR3 is TGTGCCAGCAGCCAATTCGTCGATGAGCAGTTCTTC. Translation: CASSQFVDEQFF.

In this sample, this clonotype turned up many times. The V and J genes are TRBV7-9 and TRBJ2-2, with 7 bases lining up with TRBD2. CDR3 length equals 14 residues. V was clipped by 5 bases and J by 1 base; unmatched bases: 1. The germline V gene has CDR1 SEHNR and CDR2 FQNEAQ (reference sequence). The chain's CDR3 is CASSPSGNTGELFF. In DNA, the CDR3 is TGTGCCAGCAGCCCTAGCGGGAACACCGGGGAGCTGTTTTTT.

Concerning this clonotype itself: The conserved final phenylalanine or tryptophan is absent from the CDR3, which likely points to a read error. The chain couples TRBV5-1 to TRBJ2-7; no definite D call. Trimming removed 0 bases from V and 5 bases from J, with 12 bases in between. Looked up from germline, CDR1 is SGHRS and CDR2 is YFSETQ. The CDR3 consists of 14 residues. CDR3 in amino acids: CASSLGQLVDEQYL. In DNA, the CDR3 is TGCGCCAGCAGCTTGGGCCAACTGGTCGACGAGCAGTACCTC.

This clonotype was observed at least ten times. V gene TRBV6-1 combines with J gene TRBJ2-7; a weak D match, TRBD1 (6 bases). From germline, CDR1 is MNHNS and CDR2 SASEGT. The CDR3 runs to 16 residues. V was clipped by 5 bases and J by 0 bases, with 17 bases between them. The CDR3 sequence is CASSRNLGASSYEQYF. As DNA, the CDR3 is TGTGCCAGCAGTCGCAACTTGGGGGCCAGCTCCTACGAGCAGTACTTC.

CDR3 bases: TGTGCCAGCAGGCCTCCGACAGGGGCGGCGAGCGAGCAGTACTTC. It translates to CASRPPTGAASEQYF. This sequence joins TRBV2 and TRBJ2-7; 8 bases are a match to TRBD1. The CDR3 length is 15 residues. V dropped 6 bases and J dropped 6; count of bases not matched to a gene: 13. CDR1 SNHLY and CDR2 FYNNEI come from the germline V gene.

The V call is TRBV7-9, the J call TRBJ1-6; D remains unclear. CDR1 is SEHNR and CDR2 is FQNEAQ in the germline V gene (reference sequence). The CDR3 has 15 residues. V was clipped by 2 bases and J by 11 bases, with 16 bases between them. Written as DNA, the CDR3 is TGTGCCAGCAGCTTAATAGCGGGGAGGAATCCACCCCTCCACTTT. Protein product: CASSLIAGRNPPLHF. The variable domain in full, with the rest retrieved from reference TRBV7-9 and TRBJ1-6, is DTGVSQNPRHKITKRGQNVTFRCDPISEHNRLYWYRQTLGQGPEFLTYFQNEAQLEKSRLLSDRFSAERPKGSFSTLEIQRTEQGDSAMYLCASSLIAGRNPPLHFGNGTRLTVT.

This clonotype was detected ten times or more. The CDR3, as DNA: TGTGCCAGCACCCTCCCAAATTCACCCCTCCACTTT. The encoded protein is CASTLPNSPLHF. This chain connects TRBV28 to TRBJ1-6; D not certain. V was clipped by 7 bases and J by 7 bases, with 8 bases between them. The germline CDR1 and CDR2 sequences are MDHEN and SYDVKM. The CDR3 covers 12 residues.

The table lists this clonotype with many counts. CDR3 protein: CSARVLAGVNQPQHF. The CDR3 region has the DNA TGCAGTGCTAGAGTGTTGGCAGGGGTGAATCAGCCCCAGCATTTT. The genes are TRBV20-1 and TRBJ1-5; D might be TRBD1 (6 bases). The CDR3 has 15 residues. Trimming took 1 base from V and 4 from J, leaving 14 bases between them. From germline, CDR1 is DFQATT and CDR2 SNEGSKA (reference sequence).

This clonotype has ten or more counts. CDR3 DNA sequence: TGCGCCAGCAGCTCCAGGGGGGACAATGAGCAGTTCTTC. Its protein is CASSSRGDNEQFF. The chain uses TRBV5-1 and TRBJ2-1, with D possibly being TRBD1 (7 bases). The V gene's germline CDR1 is SGHRS and CDR2 YFSETQ. CDR3 length: 13 residues. V was pared by 3 bases and J by 5 bases, with 9 bases between.

This clonotype was seen many times. The J gene is TRBJ2-1, the V gene TRBV20-1; 10 bases fit TRBD2. Germline CDR1 is DFQATT and CDR2 is SNEGSKA (reference sequence). J was trimmed by 8 bases and V by 2 bases; bases with no gene match: 6. The CDR3 contains 14 residues. The CDR3 here is CSARRASGSHEQFF. CDR3 DNA: TGCAGTGCTAGACGGGCTAGCGGGAGTCATGAGCAGTTCTTC.

V gene TRBV5-1 combines with J gene TRBJ1-3; no clear D. V dropped 0 bases and J dropped 2 bases, with 9 bases sitting between them. There are 15 residues in the CDR3. Germline V lookup: CDR1 SGHRS, CDR2 YFSETQ. CDR3 DNA: TGCGCCAGCAGCTTGGGGGCGTCAGCTGGAAACACCATATATTTT. As protein: CASSLGASAGNTIYF.

This rearrangement joins TRBV6-2 or TRBV6-3 to TRBJ2-5; D ambiguous. This CDR3 comprises 15 residues. V lost 0 bases and J lost 5, with 13 bases in between. Germline assignment: CDR1 MNHEY and CDR2 SVGEGT. Here the CDR3 DNA reads TGTGCCAGCAGTTACTCGAACAGTAAGAGGGAGACCCAGTACTTC. Its protein product is CASSYSNSKRETQYF.

With respect to this clonotype: A much larger clonotype is one base distant, so this may be a read error. This sequence joins TRBV2 and TRBJ2-1, with TRBD1 as a possible D gene (6 bases). Germline V gene lookup returns CDR1 SNHLY and CDR2 FYNNEI. This CDR3 region has 13 residues. The CDR3 loop reads CAGRGSEYNEQFF. Written as DNA, the CDR3 is TGTGCCGGCAGGGGCTCGGAATACAATGAGCAGTTCTTC.